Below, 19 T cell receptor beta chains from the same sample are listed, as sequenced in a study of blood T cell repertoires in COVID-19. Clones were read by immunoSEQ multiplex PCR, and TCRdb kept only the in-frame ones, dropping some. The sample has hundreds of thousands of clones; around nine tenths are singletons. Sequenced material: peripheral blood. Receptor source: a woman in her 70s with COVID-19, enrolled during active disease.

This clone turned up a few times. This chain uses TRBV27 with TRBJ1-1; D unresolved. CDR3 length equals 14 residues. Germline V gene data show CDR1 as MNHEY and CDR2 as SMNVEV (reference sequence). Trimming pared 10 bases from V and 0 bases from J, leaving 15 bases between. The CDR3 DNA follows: TGTGCCACCCGGTCCTGGGAGCTGAACACTGAAGCTTTCTTT. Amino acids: CATRSWELNTEAFF.

The CDR3 reads CATSDPRRGSYEQYF. Here the CDR3 DNA reads TGTGCCACCAGTGACCCCAGGCGGGGCTCCTACGAGCAGTACTTC. V usage is TRBV24-1 and J usage is TRBJ2-7, with TRBD2 as a possible D gene (6 bases). V was shortened by 4 bases and J by 0 bases, with 12 bases between the two germline ends. CDR3 size: 15 residues. Germline CDR1 and CDR2: KGHDR and SFDVKD.

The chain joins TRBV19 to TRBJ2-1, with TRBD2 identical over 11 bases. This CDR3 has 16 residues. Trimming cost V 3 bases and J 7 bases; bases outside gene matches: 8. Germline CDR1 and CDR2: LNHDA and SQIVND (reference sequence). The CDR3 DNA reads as TGTGCCAGTAGTATTCATAGCGGGGGGGCCTGGAATGAGCAGTTCTTC. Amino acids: CASSIHSGGAWNEQFF.

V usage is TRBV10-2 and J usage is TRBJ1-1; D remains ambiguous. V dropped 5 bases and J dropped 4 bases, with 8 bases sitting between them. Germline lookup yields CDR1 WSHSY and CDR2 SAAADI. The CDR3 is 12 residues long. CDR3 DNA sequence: TGCGCCAGCAGTTTGGAGAGCACTGAAGCTTTCTTT. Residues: CASSLESTEAFF.

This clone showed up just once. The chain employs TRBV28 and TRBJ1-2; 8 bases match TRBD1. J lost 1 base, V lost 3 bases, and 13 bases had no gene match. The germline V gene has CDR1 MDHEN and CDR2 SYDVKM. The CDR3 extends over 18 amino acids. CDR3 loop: CASSLFAQGANINYGYTF. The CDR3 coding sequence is TGTGCCAGCAGTTTGTTCGCCCAGGGGGCTAATATTAACTATGGCTACACCTTC.

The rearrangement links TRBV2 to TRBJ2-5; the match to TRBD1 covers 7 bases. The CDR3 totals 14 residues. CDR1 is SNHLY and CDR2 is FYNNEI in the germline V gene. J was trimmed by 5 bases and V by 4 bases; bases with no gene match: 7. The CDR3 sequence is CASSGDRVFETQYF. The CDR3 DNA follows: TGTGCCAGCAGTGGAGACAGGGTATTCGAGACCCAGTACTTC.

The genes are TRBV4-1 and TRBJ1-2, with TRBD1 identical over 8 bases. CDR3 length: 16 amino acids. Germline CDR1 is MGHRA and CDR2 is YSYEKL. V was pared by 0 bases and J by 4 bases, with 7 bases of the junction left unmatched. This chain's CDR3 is CASSQDTGGGGYGYTF. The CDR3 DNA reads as TGCGCCAGCAGCCAAGATACAGGGGGTGGTGGCTATGGCTACACCTTC.

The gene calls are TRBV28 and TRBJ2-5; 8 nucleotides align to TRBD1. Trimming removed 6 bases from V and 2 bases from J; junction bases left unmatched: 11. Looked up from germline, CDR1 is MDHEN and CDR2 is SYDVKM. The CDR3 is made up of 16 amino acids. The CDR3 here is CASRGPQYRGQETQYF. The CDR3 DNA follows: TGTGCCAGCAGAGGACCCCAATACAGGGGGCAAGAGACCCAGTACTTC.

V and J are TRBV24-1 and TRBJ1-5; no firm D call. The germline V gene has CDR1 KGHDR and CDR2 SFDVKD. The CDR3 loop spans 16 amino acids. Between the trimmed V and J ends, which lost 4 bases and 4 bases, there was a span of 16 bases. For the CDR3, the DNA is TGTGCCACCAGTGACACGGGCCCCGGCGGGAATCAGCCCCAGCATTTT. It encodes CATSDTGPGGNQPQHF.

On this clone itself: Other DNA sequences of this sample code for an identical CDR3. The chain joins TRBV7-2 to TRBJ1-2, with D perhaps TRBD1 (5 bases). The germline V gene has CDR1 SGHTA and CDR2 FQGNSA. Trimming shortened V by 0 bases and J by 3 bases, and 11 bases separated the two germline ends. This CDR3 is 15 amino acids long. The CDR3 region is CASSLAYRGDYGYTF. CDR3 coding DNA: TGTGCCAGCAGCTTAGCGTACCGGGGGGACTATGGCTACACCTTC.

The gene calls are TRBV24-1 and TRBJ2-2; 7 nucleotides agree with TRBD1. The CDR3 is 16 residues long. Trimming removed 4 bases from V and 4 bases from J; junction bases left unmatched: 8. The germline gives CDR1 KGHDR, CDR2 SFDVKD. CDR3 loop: CATSDRGTAPTGELFF. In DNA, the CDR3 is TGTGCCACCAGTGACAGGGGGACAGCCCCCACCGGGGAGCTGTTTTTT.

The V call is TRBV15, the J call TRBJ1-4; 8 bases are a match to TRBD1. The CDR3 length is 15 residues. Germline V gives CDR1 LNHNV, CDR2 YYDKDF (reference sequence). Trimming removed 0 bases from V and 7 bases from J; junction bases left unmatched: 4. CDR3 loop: CATSREGGQGEKLFF. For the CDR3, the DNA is TGTGCCACCAGCAGAGAGGGAGGACAGGGTGAAAAACTGTTTTTT.

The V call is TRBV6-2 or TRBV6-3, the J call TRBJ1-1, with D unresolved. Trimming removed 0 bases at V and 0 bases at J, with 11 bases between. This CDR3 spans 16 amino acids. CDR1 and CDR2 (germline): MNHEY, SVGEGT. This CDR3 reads CASSYSIEEMNTEAFF. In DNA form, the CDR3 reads TGTGCCAGCAGTTACTCAATAGAGGAAATGAACACTGAAGCTTTCTTT.

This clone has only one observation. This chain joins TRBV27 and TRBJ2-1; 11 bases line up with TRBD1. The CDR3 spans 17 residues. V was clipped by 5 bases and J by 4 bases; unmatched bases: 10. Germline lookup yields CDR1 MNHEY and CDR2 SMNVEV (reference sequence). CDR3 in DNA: TGTGCCAGCAGTCCGTCTACCGGGACAGGGGGGTACAATGAGCAGTTCTTC. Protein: CASSPSTGTGGYNEQFF.

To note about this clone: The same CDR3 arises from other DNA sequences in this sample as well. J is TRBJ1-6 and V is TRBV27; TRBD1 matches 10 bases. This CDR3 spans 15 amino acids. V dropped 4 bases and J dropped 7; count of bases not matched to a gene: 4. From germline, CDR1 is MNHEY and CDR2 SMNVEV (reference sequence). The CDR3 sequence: CASSYRDRGNSPLHF. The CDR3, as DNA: TGTGCCAGCAGTTACCGGGACAGGGGAAATTCACCCCTCCACTTT.

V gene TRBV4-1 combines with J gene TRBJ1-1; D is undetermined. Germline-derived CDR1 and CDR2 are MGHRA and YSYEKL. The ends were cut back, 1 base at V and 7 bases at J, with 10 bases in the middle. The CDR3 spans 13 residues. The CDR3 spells CASSQGRSREAFF. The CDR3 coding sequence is TGCGCCAGCAGCCAAGGGAGGTCCCGTGAAGCTTTCTTT.

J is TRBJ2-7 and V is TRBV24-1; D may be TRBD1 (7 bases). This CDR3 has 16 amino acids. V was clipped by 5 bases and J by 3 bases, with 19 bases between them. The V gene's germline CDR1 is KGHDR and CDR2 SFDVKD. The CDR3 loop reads CATSGGFQGGYYEQYF. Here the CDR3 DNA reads TGTGCCACCAGTGGCGGATTTCAGGGGGGCTACTACGAGCAGTACTTC.

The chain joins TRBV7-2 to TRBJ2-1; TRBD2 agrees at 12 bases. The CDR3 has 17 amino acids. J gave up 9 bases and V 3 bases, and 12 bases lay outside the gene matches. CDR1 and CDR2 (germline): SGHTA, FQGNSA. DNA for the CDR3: TGTGCCAGCAGCTTTCCTAGCGGGGGGGCGTTTAGCGGTGAGCAGTTCTTC. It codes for CASSFPSGGAFSGEQFF.

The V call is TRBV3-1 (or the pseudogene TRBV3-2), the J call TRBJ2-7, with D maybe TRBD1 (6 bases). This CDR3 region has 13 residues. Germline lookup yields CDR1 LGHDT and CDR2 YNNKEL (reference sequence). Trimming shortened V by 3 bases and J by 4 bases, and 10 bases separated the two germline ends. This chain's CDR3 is CASSQIRGYEQYF. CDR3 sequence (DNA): TGTGCCAGCAGCCAGATAAGGGGGTACGAGCAGTACTTC.